A selection of T cell receptor beta chains follows, all from one sample in a study of shared clonotypes between healthy human individuals. TCRdb keeps only in-frame clones here, not all; method: immunoSEQ multiplex PCR. The sample lists some 1,400,000 clones, roughly 96% occurring once. The sequencing input was naive CD4+ T cells sorted from blood. The receptors stem from a man aged 30 to 45 in good health. Both conserved end residues are part of each CDR3. Each record gives: clone size, D gene, V gene, J gene, CDR3 protein, CDR3 DNA. The D gene is left open where the match is weak. Clone size is not always given. Where it is, it says once, few, many or a class for expanded clones.

>.|.|TRBV5-1|TRBJ2-7
CASSPGGSSYEQYF
TGCGCCAGCAGCCCCGGGGGTAGCTCCTACGAGCAGTACTTC
>.|.|TRBV5-1|TRBJ1-1
CASSLNSANTEAFF
TGCGCCAGCAGCTTGAACAGTGCGAACACTGAAGCTTTCTTT
>.|TRBD1|TRBV6-1|TRBJ2-2
CASSAGQGRTDTGELFF
TGTGCCAGCAGTGCGGGACAGGGTAGAACGGACACCGGGGAGCTGTTTTTT
>.|TRBD2|TRBV7-3|TRBJ2-3
CASSKAGGTDTQYF
TGTGCCAGCAGTAAAGCGGGAGGCACAGATACGCAGTATTTT
>.|TRBD1|TRBV15|TRBJ2-3
CATSRVRDRGTDTQYF
TGTGCCACCAGCAGAGTTAGGGACAGGGGAACAGATACGCAGTATTTT
>.|.|TRBV7-6|TRBJ2-2
CASSADTGELFF
TGTGCCAGCAGCGCGGACACCGGGGAGCTGTTTTTT
>.|.|TRBV19|TRBJ1-1
CASSRNKRGEAFF
TGTGCCAGTAGTCGAAACAAGCGTGGTGAAGCTTTCTTT
>.|TRBD2|TRBV27|TRBJ2-3
CASSLSIGGGRRDTQYF
TGTGCCAGCAGTTTATCGATCGGGGGAGGGCGTAGGGATACGCAGTATTTT
>.|.|TRBV9|TRBJ2-7
CASSLSTIGAEQYF
TGTGCCAGCAGCTTGAGCACAATCGGGGCCGAGCAGTACTTC
>.|TRBD1|TRBV5-6|TRBJ2-1
CASSLGQGALPTMPQFF
TGTGCCAGCAGCTTGGGGCAGGGGGCCCTCCCTACAATGCCGCAGTTCTTC
>once|.|TRBV7-8|TRBJ2-3
CASSLALFAVSNTQYF
TGTGCCAGCAGCTTAGCGCTTTTCGCCGTTAGTAATACGCAGTATTTT
>.|TRBD2|TRBV28|TRBJ2-3
CASSYLLAGRTDTQYF
TGTGCCAGCAGTTACTTACTAGCGGGACGCACAGATACGCAGTATTTT
>.|TRBD2|TRBV18|TRBJ2-4
CASSPPGGRAKNIQYF
TGTGCCAGCTCACCACCTGGCGGGAGAGCCAAAAACATTCAGTACTTC
>.|.|TRBV7-2|TRBJ1-1
CASSPKTGNTEAFF
TGTGCCAGCAGCCCCAAGACAGGGAACACTGAAGCTTTCTTT
>.|.|TRBV2|TRBJ2-7
CASSELPLGEQYF
TGTGCCAGCAGTGAACTACCCCTGGGGGAGCAGTACTTC
>.|.|TRBV28|TRBJ2-2
CASRVEGPPGELFF
TGTGCCAGCAGAGTGGAAGGCCCCCCGGGGGAGCTGTTTTTT
>.|.|TRBV11-2|TRBJ1-2
CASSAGRTNYGYTF
TGTGCCAGCAGCGCGGGACGGACTAACTATGGCTACACCTTC
>.|TRBD1|TRBV19|TRBJ2-7
CASSILSGTGTYEQYF
TGTGCCAGTAGTATTCTTTCCGGGACAGGAACCTACGAGCAGTACTTC
>.|.|TRBV7-9|TRBJ1-1
CASSLHGTLEFTEAFF
TGTGCCAGCAGCTTACACGGGACACTCGAGTTCACTGAAGCTTTCTTT
>once|.|TRBV6-1|TRBJ2-1
CASSLWKYNEQFF
TGTGCCAGCAGCCTATGGAAATACAATGAGCAGTTCTTC
>.|.|TRBV20-1|TRBJ1-4
CSADQGEKLFF
TGCAGTGCTGATCAGGGGGAAAAACTGTTTTTT
>.|TRBD1|TRBV5-4|TRBJ1-2
CASSQTGVWVYGYTF
TGTGCCAGCAGCCAGACAGGGGTATGGGTCTATGGCTACACCTTC
>.|.|TRBV5-1|TRBJ2-1
CASSLEQIQFF
TGCGCCAGCAGCTTGGAACAGATCCAGTTCTTC
>.|.|TRBV27|TRBJ2-1
CASSATPYNEQFF
TGTGCCAGCAGTGCGACTCCTTACAATGAGCAGTTCTTC
>.|.|TRBV14|TRBJ2-7
CASNFLGAGEQYF
TGTGCCAGCAACTTCCTCGGGGCGGGGGAGCAGTACTTC
>.|.|TRBV5-6|TRBJ2-7
CASSLGAWRGRSYEQYF
TGTGCCAGCAGCTTGGGGGCATGGCGGGGCCGCTCCTACGAGCAGTACTTC
>.|.|TRBV28|TRBJ2-5
CASSLSGPRETQYF
TGTGCCAGCAGTTTATCGGGTCCTAGGGAGACCCAGTACTTC
>.|.|TRBV9|TRBJ1-2
CASGTDQGIGDYGYTF
TGTGCCAGCGGCACCGACCAGGGTATAGGGGACTATGGCTACACCTTC
>.|TRBD2|TRBV9|TRBJ2-1
CASSPTSGLTYNEQFF
TGTGCCAGCAGCCCGACTAGCGGGCTTACCTACAATGAGCAGTTCTTC
>.|.|TRBV21-1|TRBJ1-5
CANHGGGYNQPQHF
TGTGCCAACCACGGTGGAGGGTACAATCAGCCCCAGCATTTT
>once|.|TRBV5-8|TRBJ1-5
CASSLGGVKPQHF
TGTGCCAGCAGCTTGGGAGGGGTAAAGCCCCAGCATTTT
>.|TRBD1|TRBV10-1|TRBJ2-1
CASSESGGYDNEQFF
TGCGCCAGCAGTGAGTCAGGGGGCTACGACAATGAGCAGTTCTTC
>.|TRBD2|TRBV5-4|TRBJ2-7
CASSHREGRAYEQYF
TGTGCCAGCAGCCACCGTGAGGGGAGGGCCTACGAGCAGTACTTC
>.|TRBD1|TRBV28|TRBJ1-5
CASIPSDRENQPQHF
TGTGCCAGCATTCCCTCGGACAGGGAGAATCAGCCCCAGCATTTT
>.|.|TRBV28|TRBJ2-7
CASSSLSGSVPYEQYF
TGTGCCAGCAGTTCCCTTTCCGGGTCCGTCCCCTACGAGCAGTACTTC
>.|TRBD1|TRBV29-1|TRBJ2-7
CSVEDTWIRTGGHEQYF
TGCAGCGTTGAAGATACCTGGATTCGGACAGGGGGCCACGAGCAGTACTTC
>.|.|TRBV28|TRBJ1-1
CASSLGYTEAFF
TGTGCCAGCAGTTTAGGGTATACTGAAGCTTTCTTT
>.|TRBD1|TRBV7-9|TRBJ1-2
CASSSQGGRNYGYTF
TGTGCCAGCAGCTCCCAGGGGGGAAGAAACTATGGCTACACCTTC
>.|TRBD2|TRBV12-5|TRBJ2-3
CASGLGSGFTDTQYF
TGTGCTAGTGGTTTGGGTAGCGGGTTCACAGATACGCAGTATTTT
>.|.|TRBV18|TRBJ2-2
CASSPGDFFKVKLFF
TGTGCCAGCTCACCTGGGGACTTCTTTAAGGTAAAGCTGTTTTTT
>.|TRBD2|TRBV11-2|TRBJ2-2
CASSSLAGGSTGELFF
TGTGCCAGCAGTTCACTAGCGGGAGGGAGCACCGGGGAGCTGTTTTTT
>.|.|TRBV6-1|TRBJ1-1
CASSEPWGTEAFF
TGTGCCAGCAGTGAACCGTGGGGCACTGAAGCTTTCTTT
>.|.|TRBV29-1|TRBJ2-7
CSVGGFYEQYF
TGCAGCGTTGGTGGATTCTACGAGCAGTACTTC
>.|TRBD2|TRBV2|TRBJ2-3
CASSERTSGYGDTQYF
TGTGCCAGCAGTGAGCGGACTAGCGGGTATGGAGATACGCAGTATTTT
>.|.|TRBV2|TRBJ1-5
CASSDEGLSNQPQHF
TGTGCCAGCAGTGACGAGGGACTGAGCAATCAGCCCCAGCATTTT
>.|TRBD2|TRBV7-9|TRBJ2-6
CASSPGGGSGANVLTF
TGTGCCAGCAGCCCCGGGGGGGGATCTGGGGCCAACGTCCTGACTTTC
>.|TRBD2|TRBV7-6|TRBJ2-1
CASSLRTSYNEQFF
TGTGCCAGCAGCCTGAGGACTAGCTACAATGAGCAGTTCTTC
>.|.|TRBV19|TRBJ2-1
CASNQGNSYNEQFF
TGTGCCAGTAATCAGGGGAACTCCTACAATGAGCAGTTCTTC
>.|.|TRBV5-5|TRBJ2-3
CASSLDSRGTQYF
TGTGCCAGCAGCTTGGATTCGAGAGGTACGCAGTATTTT
>.|TRBD2|TRBV5-1|TRBJ2-7
CASSLREGPYEQYF
TGCGCCAGCAGCTTGCGGGAGGGCCCCTACGAGCAGTACTTC
>.|.|TRBV5-4|TRBJ2-7
CASSRPGTESYEQYF
TGTGCCAGCAGCAGACCCGGGACGGAATCCTACGAGCAGTACTTC
>.|.|TRBV5-1|TRBJ1-5
CASSLGSGSSNQPQHF
TGCGCCAGCAGCTTGGGTTCCGGAAGCAGCAATCAGCCCCAGCATTTT
>.|.|TRBV19|TRBJ2-7
CASSRSDSYEQYF
TGTGCCAGTAGTAGGAGCGACTCCTACGAGCAGTACTTC
>once|TRBD1|TRBV29-1|TRBJ2-1
CSVVPLTGDSYNEQFF
TGCAGCGTTGTCCCTCTAACAGGGGATTCCTACAATGAGCAGTTCTTC
>.|.|TRBV27|TRBJ2-1
CASSFRKVGNEQFF
TGTGCCAGCAGTTTCCGTAAGGTGGGCAATGAGCAGTTCTTC
>.|TRBD2|TRBV7-2|TRBJ2-3
CASSLYGRAPDTQYF
TGTGCCAGCAGCTTGTACGGGAGGGCCCCCGATACGCAGTATTTT